This T cell receptor beta chain was recorded in a study of blood T cell repertoires in COVID-19. Background on the study: Specimens from acute and convalescent COVID-19 originated in the United States, Italy and Spain. PBMCs, B-cell-depleted T cells, or T cells were the source of the cDNA or gDNA that made up the material.

This CDR3 region has 19 residues. Germline CDR1 and CDR2: SGDLS and YYNGEE. Trimming cost V 0 bases and J 4 bases; bases outside gene matches: 11. In the original workflow: Cell counts per sample came from amplifying reference gene primers. Assay used: immunoSEQ multiplex PCR; TCRdb lists only in-frame clones, some missing. For V, J and clone size, that table is used; D and trimming come from the DNA. This sample carries some 67,000 clones, around 85% of them seen once, and the ten largest clones take more than 15%. This rearrangement joins TRBV9 to TRBJ2-2, with 11 bases matching TRBD2. The origin of this receptor is a woman aged 80 or over with acute or convalescent COVID-19. Sequencing was carried out using peripheral blood. CDR3 sequence (DNA): TGTGCCAGCAGCGTAGCCGGGGTCGGACTAGCGGGTTTCACCGGGGAGCTGTTTTTT. As protein: CASSVAGVGLAGFTGELFF.